A selection of T cell receptor beta chains follows, all from one sample in a study of regulatory T cells in long-lasting Graves disease. TCRdb itself ran the multiplex PCR reads through MiXCR, one entry per CDR3 protein. The data contain approximately 470,000 distinct CDR3 sequences, around 15% of them seen just once; the ten biggest clones take up more than 9%. The same data also contributed to another study, on T cells in Graves' hyperthyroidism and ophthalmopathy.

The specimen was peripheral blood mononuclear cells (PBMCs), collected at new diagnosis, from a patient treated with antithyroid drugs. These receptors all stem from a man aged 35 to 55 with Graves disease. Both conserved end residues are part of each CDR3. A D gene is named only where the DNA matches it firmly. Clone sizes are given selectively: once, few, many, or a class where the clone is expanded.

>TRBV9|TRBJ2-7|TRBD2|many
TGTGCCAGCAGCGTAGGGGGGGGTGAGCAGTACTTC
CASSVGGGEQYF
>TRBV27|TRBJ2-1|TRBD2|few
TGTGCCAGCAGTTTACTAGCGGGAGGCTTCTACAATGAGCAGTTCTTC
CASSLLAGGFYNEQFF
>TRBV18|TRBJ2-7|TRBD1|many
TGTGCCAGCAGTTACTCGAGGGACAGGAGCTACGAGCAGTACTTC
CASSYSRDRSYEQYF
>TRBV7-8|TRBJ2-2|TRBD1|few
TGTGCCAGCAGCCCCCCCGGGACAGGGAGCACCGGGGAGCTGTTTTTT
CASSPPGTGSTGELFF
>TRBV20-1|TRBJ2-3|-|many
TGCAGTGCTAGTAGGTCCGCTAGCGGCACAGATACGCAGTATTTT
CSASRSASGTDTQYF
>TRBV4-2|TRBJ2-2|-|many
TGTGCCAGCAGCCAAGAGAGGCTGAGGAACACCGGGGAGCTGTTTTTT
CASSQERLRNTGELFF
>TRBV10-1|TRBJ2-3|TRBD1|many
TGCGCCAGCAGTCGGCAGGGGGCTGATACGCAGTATTTT
CASSRQGADTQYF
>TRBV7-2|TRBJ2-1|-|-
TGTGCCAGCAGCTTAGATCTAGTCTTCGATGAGCAGTTCTTC
CASSLDLVFDEQFF
>TRBV20-1|TRBJ2-1|TRBD2|-
TGCAGTGCTGGAAAAGACCCTCTAGCGGGATCCTACAATGAGCAGTTCTTC
CSAGKDPLAGSYNEQFF
>TRBV5-5|TRBJ2-2|-|-
TGTGCCAGCAGCTTAGCCCGGGAGCTGCTTTTT
CASSLARELLF
>TRBV24-1|TRBJ2-3|TRBD1|-
TGTGCCACCAGTGGGGACAGGTCCACAGATACGCAGTATTTT
CATSGDRSTDTQYF
>TRBV6-1|TRBJ1-2|-|many
TGTGCCAGCAAGGTAGACTCTGACTATGGCTACACCTTC
CASKVDSDYGYTF
>TRBV5-6|TRBJ2-7|-|many
TGTGCCAGCAGCTTCGACGAAATAAATTACGAGCAGTACTTC
CASSFDEINYEQYF
>TRBV20-1|TRBJ2-3|-|-
TGCAGTGCTAGTGGCCTCGGGACAAACCCCGTCACAGATACGCAGTATTTT
CSASGLGTNPVTDTQYF
>TRBV30|TRBJ1-2|-|-
TGTGCCTGGAGTGGAGTGTCACGTGGCTACACCTTC
CAWSGVSRGYTF
>TRBV29-1|TRBJ2-1|TRBD1|many
TGCAGCGTAGGGACAGGGGGGTACAATGAGCAGTTCTTC
CSVGTGGYNEQFF
>TRBV27|TRBJ2-7|-|many
TGTGCCAGCAGTTTGTCGGGGTACAGCGAGCAGTACTTC
CASSLSGYSEQYF
>TRBV6-5|TRBJ1-5|TRBD1|-
TGTGCCAGCAGTTACGATACTAGACCAGGGGGCGCGAAGTGGGGCAATCAGCCCCAGCATTTT
CASSYDTRPGGAKWGNQPQHF
>TRBV7-8|TRBJ2-3|TRBD2|many
TGTGCCAGCAGCTTAGCGGCTAGCGGGATGAGTCGGGGCACAGATACGCAGTATTTT
CASSLAASGMSRGTDTQYF
>TRBV19|TRBJ1-2|-|-
TGTGCCAGTAGTATTTCCCGGACGGATGGCTACACCTTC
CASSISRTDGYTF
>TRBV7-8|TRBJ2-7|-|many
TGTGCCAGCAGCTTAGGCCACAGCTCCTACGAGCAGTACTTC
CASSLGHSSYEQYF
>TRBV6-2/TRBV6-3|TRBJ1-5|TRBD1|-
TGTGCCAGCAGGCGGGACAGGGAGAGTCAGCCCCAGCATTTT
CASRRDRESQPQHF
>TRBV20-1|TRBJ2-5|-|many
TGCAGTGCTAGGGAGGGGGCGAAAGAGACCCAGTACTTC
CSAREGAKETQYF
>TRBV6-1|TRBJ2-2|-|-
TGTGCCAGCAGCCCAGGGACTTTGAACACCGGGGAGCTGTTTTTT
CASSPGTLNTGELFF
>TRBV12-3/TRBV12-4|TRBJ1-6|-|-
TGTGCCAGCAGTTCCGAGGTCTGGAGGAATTCACCCCTCCACTTT
CASSSEVWRNSPLHF
>TRBV20-1|TRBJ2-3|TRBD2|many
TGCAGTGCTAGGGGGACTAGCGGCCCAGGGACGCAGTATTTT
CSARGTSGPGTQYF
>TRBV9|TRBJ1-5|TRBD1|-
TGTGCCAGCAGCGTAGCTGGGACAGTTAGCAATCAGCCCCAGCATTTT
CASSVAGTVSNQPQHF
>TRBV18|TRBJ1-2|-|many
TGTGCCAGCTCACCTTACGGGACGAGTGGCTACACCTTC
CASSPYGTSGYTF
>TRBV6-1|TRBJ1-1|TRBD1|-
TGTGCCAGCAGGACGACAGGGGGGAACACTGAAGCTTTCTTT
CASRTTGGNTEAFF
>TRBV15|TRBJ2-2|TRBD1|many
TGTGCCACCAGCAGATCGGGACAGGGTCGCACCGGGGAGCTGTTTTTT
CATSRSGQGRTGELFF
>TRBV12-5|TRBJ2-1|-|-
TGTGCTAGTGGTTTGACAGGTTCCAATGAGCAGTTCTTC
CASGLTGSNEQFF
>TRBV5-1|TRBJ2-7|TRBD1|many
TGCGCCAGCAGCTTGTCCCCGGGACAGGGGAACAACGAGCAGTACTTC
CASSLSPGQGNNEQYF
>TRBV7-6|TRBJ1-1|TRBD1|few
TGTGCCAGCAGCAAGCGACAGGGAGGCAACACTGAAGCTTTCTTT
CASSKRQGGNTEAFF
>TRBV20-1|TRBJ2-5|-|many
TGCAGTGCTAATTATCCGGGGGAGACCCAGTACTTC
CSANYPGETQYF
>TRBV12-3/TRBV12-4|TRBJ1-2|-|-
TGTGCCAGCAGCCCTGGGCTCGACGGGGGCTACACCTTC
CASSPGLDGGYTF
>TRBV6-5|TRBJ1-1|-|many
TGTGCCAGCAGTTCGGGGAACACTGAAGCTTTCTTT
CASSSGNTEAFF
>TRBV28|TRBJ2-7|TRBD1|many
TGTGCCAGCAGTTTTTCGGGACAGGGAAACTACGAGCAGTACTTC
CASSFSGQGNYEQYF
>TRBV7-9|TRBJ1-5|-|-
TGTGCCAGCAGCCAAGATCATGGCCCCCAGCATTTT
CASSQDHGPQHF
>TRBV20-1|TRBJ2-7|-|-
TGCAGTGCCCCTAGGGGGGAGGATAAGGGGCAATACGAGCAGTACTTC
CSAPRGEDKGQYEQYF
>TRBV6-5|TRBJ1-1|TRBD1|-
TGTGCCAGCAGTTACGGGACAGCCATGAACACTGAAGCTTTCTTT
CASSYGTAMNTEAFF
>TRBV7-3|TRBJ2-2|-|many
TGTGCCAGCAGCTCCCGGACCGCGAACACCGGGGAGCTGTTTTTT
CASSSRTANTGELFF
>TRBV18|TRBJ1-2|-|few
TGTGCCAGCTCACCAAGATCCCGGCTGGACTATGGCTACACCTTC
CASSPRSRLDYGYTF
>TRBV20-1|TRBJ2-1|-|few
TGCAGTGCTAGAGTTGCGTCAGCCATAACGGCCCTCCACCCCAATGAGCAGTTCTTC
CSARVASAITALHPNEQFF
>TRBV2|TRBJ1-1|-|many
TGTGCCAGCAGTTTCCGCGGGACTCAAGCTTTCTTT
CASSFRGTQAFF
>TRBV2|TRBJ2-7|-|-
TGTGCCAGCGGGCGTTCCAGCTCCTACGAGCAGTACTTC
CASGRSSSYEQYF
>TRBV3-1|TRBJ2-1|TRBD2|many
TGTGCCAGCACCGGGACTAGCAACTCCTACAATGAGCAGTTCTTC
CASTGTSNSYNEQFF